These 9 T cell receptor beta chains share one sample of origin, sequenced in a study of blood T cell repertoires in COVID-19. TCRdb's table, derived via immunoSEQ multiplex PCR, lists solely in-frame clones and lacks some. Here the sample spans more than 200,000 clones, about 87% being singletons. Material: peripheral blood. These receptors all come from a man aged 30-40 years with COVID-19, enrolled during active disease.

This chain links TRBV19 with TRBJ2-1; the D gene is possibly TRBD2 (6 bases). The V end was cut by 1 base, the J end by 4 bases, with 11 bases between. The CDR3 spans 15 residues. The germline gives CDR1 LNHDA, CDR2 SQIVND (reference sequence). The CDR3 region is CASSIAGVVYNEQFF. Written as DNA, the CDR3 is TGTGCCAGTAGTATAGCGGGAGTAGTATACAATGAGCAGTTCTTC.

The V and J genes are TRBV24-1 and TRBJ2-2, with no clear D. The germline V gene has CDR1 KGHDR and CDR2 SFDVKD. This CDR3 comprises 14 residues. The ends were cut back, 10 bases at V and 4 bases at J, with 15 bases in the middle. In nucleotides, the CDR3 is TGTGCCACTATGCCAGGTGTTGGCACCGGGGAGCTGTTTTTT. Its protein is CATMPGVGTGELFF.

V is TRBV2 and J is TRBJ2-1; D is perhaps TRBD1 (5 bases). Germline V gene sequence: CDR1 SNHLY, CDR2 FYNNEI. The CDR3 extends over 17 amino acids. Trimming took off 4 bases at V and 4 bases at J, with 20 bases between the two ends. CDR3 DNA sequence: TGTGCCAGCAGTGTAACCAGGATGAGGACACTTTACAATGAGCAGTTCTTC. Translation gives CASSVTRMRTLYNEQFF.

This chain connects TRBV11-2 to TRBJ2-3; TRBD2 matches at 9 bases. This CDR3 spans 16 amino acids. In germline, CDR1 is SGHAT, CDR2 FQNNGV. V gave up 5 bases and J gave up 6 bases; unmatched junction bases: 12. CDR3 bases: TGTGCCAGCAGCAGAGGAAGCGGGGGGCCTCCGGATACGCAGTATTTT. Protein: CASSRGSGGPPDTQYF.

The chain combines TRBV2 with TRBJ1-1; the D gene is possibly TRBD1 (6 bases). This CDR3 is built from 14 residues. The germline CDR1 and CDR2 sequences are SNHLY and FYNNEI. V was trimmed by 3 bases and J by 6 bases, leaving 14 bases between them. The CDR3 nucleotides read TGTGCCAGCAGTGATCGGGACATAACCCCTGAAGCTTTCTTT. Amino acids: CASSDRDITPEAFF.

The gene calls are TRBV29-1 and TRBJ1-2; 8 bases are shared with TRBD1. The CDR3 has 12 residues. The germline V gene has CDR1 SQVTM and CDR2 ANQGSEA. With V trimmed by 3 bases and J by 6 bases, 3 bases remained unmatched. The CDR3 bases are TGCAGCGTTGACCGACAGGGGCATGGCTACACCTTC. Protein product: CSVDRQGHGYTF.

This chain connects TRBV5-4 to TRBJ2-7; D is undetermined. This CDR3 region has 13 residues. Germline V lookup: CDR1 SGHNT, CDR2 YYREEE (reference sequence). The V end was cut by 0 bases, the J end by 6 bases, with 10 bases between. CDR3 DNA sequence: TGTGCCAGCAGCTTGGGGGCCCCCTCCGAGCAGTACTTC. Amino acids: CASSLGAPSEQYF.

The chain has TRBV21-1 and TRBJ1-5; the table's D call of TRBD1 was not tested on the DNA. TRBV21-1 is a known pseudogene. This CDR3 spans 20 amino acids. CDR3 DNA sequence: TGTGCCAGCAGCAAAGTCGGGGTTGAGACTGAGATTCAGGGGAATCAGCCCCAGCATTTT. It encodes CASSKVGVETEIQGNQPQHF.

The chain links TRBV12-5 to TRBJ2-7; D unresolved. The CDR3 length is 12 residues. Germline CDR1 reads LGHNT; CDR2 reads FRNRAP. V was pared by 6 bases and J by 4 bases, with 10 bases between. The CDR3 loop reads CASGLQVYEQYF. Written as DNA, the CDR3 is TGTGCTAGTGGACTTCAAGTTTACGAGCAGTACTTC.